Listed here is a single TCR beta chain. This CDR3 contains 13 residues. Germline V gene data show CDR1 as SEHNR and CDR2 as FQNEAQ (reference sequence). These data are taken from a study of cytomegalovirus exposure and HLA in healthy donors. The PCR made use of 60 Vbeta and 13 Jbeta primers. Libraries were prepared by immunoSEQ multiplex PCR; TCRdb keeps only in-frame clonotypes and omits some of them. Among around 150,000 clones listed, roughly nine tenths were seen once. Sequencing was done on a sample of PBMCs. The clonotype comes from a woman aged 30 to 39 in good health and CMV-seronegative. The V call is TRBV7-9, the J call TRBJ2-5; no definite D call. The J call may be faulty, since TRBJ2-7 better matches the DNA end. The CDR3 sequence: CASSLRVDYEQYF. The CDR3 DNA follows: TGTGCCAGCAGCTTACGGGTTGACTACGAGCAGTACTTC.